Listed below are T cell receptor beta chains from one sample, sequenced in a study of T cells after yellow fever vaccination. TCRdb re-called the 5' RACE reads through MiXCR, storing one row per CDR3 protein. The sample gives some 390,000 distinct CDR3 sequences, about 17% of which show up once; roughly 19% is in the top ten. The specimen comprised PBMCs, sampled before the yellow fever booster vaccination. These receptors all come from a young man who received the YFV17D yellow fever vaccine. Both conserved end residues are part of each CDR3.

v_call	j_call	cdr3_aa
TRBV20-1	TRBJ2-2	CSARRGNTGELFF
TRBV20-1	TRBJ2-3	CSARGSSRDTQYF
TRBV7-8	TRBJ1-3	CASSLGASSSGNTIYF
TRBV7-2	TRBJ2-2	CASSFGQANTGELFF
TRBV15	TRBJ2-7	CATSRDPQGGSPTYEQYF
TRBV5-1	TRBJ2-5	CASSLMGQKETQYF
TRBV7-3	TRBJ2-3	CASSLRGLAGPGDTQYF
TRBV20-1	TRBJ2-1	CSAERLAGELIQFF
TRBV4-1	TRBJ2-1	CASSQEGGATYNEQFF
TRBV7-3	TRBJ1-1	CASSLNVGGAEAFF
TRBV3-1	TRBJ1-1	CASSHGDRGPTEAFF
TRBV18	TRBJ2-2	CASSRGQGWTGELFF
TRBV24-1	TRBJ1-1	CATSAAGIAEAFF
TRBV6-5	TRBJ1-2	CASSYFGSLPEGYTF
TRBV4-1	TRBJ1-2	CASSQVGGARDGYTF
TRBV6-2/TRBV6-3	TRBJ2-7	CASSYSHASQYF
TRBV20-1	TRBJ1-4	CSARGDTSGAEKLFF
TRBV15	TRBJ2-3	CATSPARGLSTDTQYF
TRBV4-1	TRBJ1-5	CASSRDSLNIGNQPQHF
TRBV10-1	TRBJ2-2	CASSDGSANTGELFF
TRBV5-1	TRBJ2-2	CASSQDSTTGELFF
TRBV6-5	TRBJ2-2	CASRDTDTGELFF
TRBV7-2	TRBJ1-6	CAGRRGGGRVNSPLHF
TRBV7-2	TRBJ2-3	CASSLLAGGFTDTQYF
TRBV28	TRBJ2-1	CASSSLHNEQFF
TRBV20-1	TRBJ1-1	CSAPSGGGTEAFF
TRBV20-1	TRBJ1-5	CSATSPGSNQPQHF
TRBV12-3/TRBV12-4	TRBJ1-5	CASGEGREYQPQHF